This is a list of T cell receptor beta chains from one sample in a study of STAT5B mutations in CD4+ large granular lymphocyte leukemia. Data came from immunoSEQ multiplex PCR; TCRdb stores just in-frame clones and leaves some out. The sample includes about 40,000 clones, roughly 80% of them seen just once. The sequenced sample was CD4+ T cells from blood buffy coats. The receptors originated from a human donor in good health. Each CDR3 is given with its conserved first and last residue. The D gene is left open where the match is weak. Clone size, where shown, is once, few, many, or a class for clones that have expanded.

>TRBJ1-3|-|TRBD1|TRBV28
TGTGCCAGCAGTTTTTGGGACAGGGGAAACTCTGGAAACACCATATATTTT
CASSFWDRGNSGNTIYF
>TRBJ2-7|-|-|TRBV7-2
TGTGCCAGCAGCTTAAGGGACGGCGGCTCCTACGAGCAGTACTTC
CASSLRDGGSYEQYF
>TRBJ2-3|-|TRBD2|TRBV15
TGTGCCACCAGCAGAGGTAGCGGGGGGTCAAGGAGTACAGATACGCAGTATTTT
CATSRGSGGSRSTDTQYF
>TRBJ1-3|-|-|TRBV5-1
TGCGCCAGCAGCTTGGAAAGACTAACTGGAAACACCATATATTTT
CASSLERLTGNTIYF
>TRBJ2-5|-|-|TRBV7-9
TGTGCCAGCAGCTCAGAAATGAGCGGGCGAGAGACCCAGTACTTC
CASSSEMSGRETQYF
>TRBJ1-1|-|-|TRBV10-3
TGTGCCATCAACTCCGGGACGGAAAACACTGAAGCTTTCTTT
CAINSGTENTEAFF
>TRBJ1-1|-|-|TRBV2
TGTGCCAGCAGTGAAGCGCCGAGGACGGGTATAGTAACGGCTGAAGCTTTCTTT
CASSEAPRTGIVTAEAFF
>TRBJ1-5|-|TRBD1|TRBV6-5
TGTGCCAGCAGCCGACTTGGACAGGGGGATCAGCCCCAGCATTTT
CASSRLGQGDQPQHF
>TRBJ2-2|-|-|TRBV9
TGTGCCAGCAGCGTAGACCCGGGATCGAACACCGGGGAGCTGTTTTTT
CASSVDPGSNTGELFF
>TRBJ2-1|-|-|TRBV7-2
TGTGCCAGCAGCTTAGAGGTTAGCTCCTACAATGAGCAGTTCTTC
CASSLEVSSYNEQFF
>TRBJ1-5|-|-|TRBV6-5
TGTGCCAGCAGTTACGGCGGAGGAAATCAGCCCCAGCATTTT
CASSYGGGNQPQHF
>TRBJ2-3|-|-|TRBV19
TGTGCCAGTAGGCATAGGGGGGGACAGCTCACAGATACGCAGTATTTT
CASRHRGGQLTDTQYF
>TRBJ2-5|-|TRBD1|TRBV28
TGTGCCAGCAGTTCCCCCGGGACAGGGGAGACCCAGTACTTC
CASSSPGTGETQYF
>TRBJ1-2|-|-|TRBV9
TGTGCCAGCACCCCTTGGAGGGAGGGTAGAGGCTACACCTTC
CASTPWREGRGYTF
>TRBJ1-2|-|-|TRBV7-9
TGTGCCAGCAGCTATGACAGTGGTGGGGATGGCTACACCTTC
CASSYDSGGDGYTF
>TRBJ2-3|-|-|TRBV7-9
TGTGCCAGCCCGCCAGGACCCAGCACAGATACGCAGTATTTT
CASPPGPSTDTQYF
>TRBJ1-1|-|-|TRBV6-1
TGTGCCAGCAGTGCGATGGGTTACACTGAAGCTTTCTTT
CASSAMGYTEAFF
>TRBJ2-1|-|-|TRBV9
TGTGCCAGCAGCGTAGTGGGCCGGAATGAGCAGTTCTTC
CASSVVGRNEQFF
>TRBJ2-1|-|-|TRBV7-3
TGTGCCAGCAGCCGACAGCCCCACAATGAGCAGTTCTTC
CASSRQPHNEQFF
>TRBJ2-3|-|TRBD1|TRBV30
TGTGCCTGGAGTGCCGGGACAGGGGGGCGCGGGTCCACAGATACGCAGTATTTT
CAWSAGTGGRGSTDTQYF
>TRBJ1-2|-|TRBD1|TRBV6-9
TGTGCCAGCAGTTATTATGGGACAGGCAACTATGGCTACACCTTC
CASSYYGTGNYGYTF
>TRBJ2-1|-|TRBD2|TRBV4-2
TGTGCCAGCAGCCAAGATGGAAGGCTAGCGGGGGGGCCGAGTGAGCAGTTCTTC
CASSQDGRLAGGPSEQFF
>TRBJ2-5|once|TRBD1|TRBV7-2
TGTGCCAGCAGTCCTGTCACAGGGGGCGCCTTCAGGGAGCAGTACTTC
CASSPVTGGAFREQYF
>TRBJ1-5|-|-|TRBV7-6
TGTGCCAGCAGCCTAGAGCTGGGAAGCAATCAGCCCCAGCATTTT
CASSLELGSNQPQHF
>TRBJ1-2|-|-|TRBV6-5
TGTGCCAGCAGTTACGGCGGGGCAGGTGGCTACACCTTC
CASSYGGAGGYTF
>TRBJ1-2|-|TRBD1|TRBV7-9
TGTGCCAGCAGTCGGACAGGGCTGGCCTATGGCTACACCTTC
CASSRTGLAYGYTF
>TRBJ1-3|-|-|TRBV11-2
TGTGCCAGCAGCTTAGGACCGTCGAGCTCTGGAAACACCATATATTTT
CASSLGPSSSGNTIYF
>TRBJ2-7|-|-|TRBV28
TGTGCCAGCAGTTTCTGGACAGTAAACGGGGGCGAGCAGTACTTC
CASSFWTVNGGEQYF